This TCR beta chain was captured by sequencing in a study of T-cell reconstitution after alpha-beta-depleted transplantation in children. Study outcomes and limitations: At the one-year point after transplant, T-cell counts and TCRbeta diversity were found to come mostly from T cells that had been newly produced. Reportedly, only several hundred clones from non-depleted graft cells drove alpha-beta T-cell counts at about two months.

Unique molecular identifiers were used in preparing the TCRbeta library. Each CDR3 protein gets one entry after TCRdb re-called the PCR reads with MiXCR. This table holds about a million distinct CDR3 sequences, roughly 29% found once. Comments on this clonotype: Its antigen is not identified.

This CDR3 comprises 17 residues. Trimming cost V 6 bases and J 4 bases, with 24 bases left between them. Germline CDR1 and CDR2: SNHLY and FYNNEI. The genes are TRBV2 and TRBJ1-2; D may be TRBD1 (5 bases). The sequencing used PBMCs, mostly from graft donor cells, collected 360 days after TCRalphabeta/CD19-depleted stem cell transplant. The TCR was taken from a boy under two years old who had a stem cell transplant for SCID, so the T cells may come from the graft donor. The CDR3: CASSQKGARGVAYGYTF. The CDR3 nucleotides are TGTGCCAGCAGCCAAAAAGGGGCTCGGGGGGTTGCCTATGGCTACACCTTC.